This entry lists 8 T cell receptor beta chains sequenced from one sample in a study of blood T cell repertoires in COVID-19. Assay: immunoSEQ multiplex PCR; the TCRdb copy retains only in-frame clones and omits some. The sample yields 85,000 to 110,000 clones, approximately 89% seen once. The source material was peripheral blood. These receptors all stem from an elderly woman in a cohort sampled during active COVID-19.

The rearrangement uses TRBV9 and TRBJ1-3; D gene unclear. Trimming removed 0 bases from V and 4 bases from J, with 11 bases in between. The CDR3 loop spans 15 amino acids. The germline gives CDR1 SGDLS, CDR2 YYNGEE. The CDR3 sequence is CASSVAGRTGNTIYF. DNA for the CDR3: TGTGCCAGCAGCGTAGCGGGGAGGACCGGAAACACCATATATTTT. Together with reference TRBV9 and TRBJ1-3, the CDR3 gives the full variable domain: DSGVTQTPKHLITATGQRVTLRCSPRSGDLSVYWYQQSLDQGLQFLIQYYNGEERAKGNILERFSAQQFPDLHSELNLSSLELGDSALYFCASSVAGRTGNTIYFGEGSWLTVV.

This clone has only one observation. J is TRBJ1-6 and V is TRBV9; D remains ambiguous. Per the germline V gene, CDR1 is SGDLS and CDR2 is YYNGEE. This CDR3 is built from 14 residues. The V and J ends lost 0 bases and 7 bases respectively, with 8 bases between them. CDR3 DNA: TGTGCCAGCAGCGTAGGTACAGCCAATTCACCCCTCCACTTT. Its protein product is CASSVGTANSPLHF.

The rearrangement joins TRBV28 to TRBJ2-1, with D perhaps TRBD1 (6 bases). CDR3 length: 12 amino acids. CDR1 MDHEN and CDR2 SYDVKM come from the germline V gene. V lost 5 bases, J lost 6 bases, and 8 bases lay in between. Written as DNA, the CDR3 is TGTGCCAGCAGTGGACAGATCAATGAGCAGTTCTTC. This encodes CASSGQINEQFF.

This chain links TRBV29-1 with TRBJ2-3; 14 bases are shared with TRBD2. The ends lost 6 bases at V and 3 bases at J; junction bases unmatched: 11. CDR1 is SQVTM and CDR2 is ANQGSEA in the germline V gene. The CDR3 length is 17 residues. DNA for the CDR3: TGCAGCGTCCCCCCGGGACTAGCGGGGGCTTATACAGATACGCAGTATTTT. Translated, it gives CSVPPGLAGAYTDTQYF.

V gene TRBV5-1 combines with J gene TRBJ2-1, with a possible D match to TRBD2 (6 bases). Trimming left V 0 bases short and J 0 bases short, with 10 bases between. Germline CDR1 and CDR2: SGHRS and YFSETQ. This CDR3 region has 16 residues. The CDR3: CASSLAYGSSYNEQFF. In DNA, the CDR3 is TGCGCCAGCAGCTTGGCCTACGGGAGCTCCTACAATGAGCAGTTCTTC.

V is TRBV18 and J is TRBJ2-7; 9 positions match TRBD1. This CDR3 has 16 amino acids. CDR1 is KGHSH and CDR2 is LQKENI in the germline V gene. V lost 1 base and J lost 2; bases outside the gene matches: 6. The CDR3 nucleotides read TGTGCCAGCTCACCACGGGGGGGACAGGGAGCCTACGAGCAGTACTTC. Protein sequence: CASSPRGGQGAYEQYF.

V usage is TRBV3-1 (or the pseudogene TRBV3-2) and J usage is TRBJ1-1, with 7 bases that match TRBD1. J gave up 1 base and V 4 bases, and 6 bases lay outside the gene matches. Germline V CDR1 and CDR2: LGHDT, YNNKEL (reference sequence). The CDR3 sequence is 15 residues long. The CDR3 DNA is TGTGCCAGCAGCCTAAGGGACAGTAGGAACACTGAAGCTTTCTTT. Amino acids: CASSLRDSRNTEAFF.

Turning to this clone: The junction departs from the called germline gene at one end, perhaps through a read error. This sequence joins TRBV7-7 and TRBJ1-3; D may be TRBD1 (6 bases). The CDR3 has 14 residues. Germline loops: CDR1 SSHAT, CDR2 FNYEAQ (reference sequence). This CDR3 is CASSQGGSGNTIYF. DNA of the CDR3: TGTGCTAGCAGCCAAGGGGGCTCTGGAAACACCATATATTTT.